This section outlines one T cell receptor beta chain sequence together with its context. What it recognizes is unknown. A single base separates this from a much larger clone, so it may be a read error. This record comes from a study of tumor-infiltrating lymphocytes in primary liver carcinoma. Study-level results: Tumor region pairs shared more overlap than did tumor-adjacent and tumor-blood pairs.

Using a constant-region primer together with ProtoScript II reverse transcriptase, TCR beta cDNA was made from around 500 ng of total RNA. Libraries for TCR beta were built through three nested multiplex PCR rounds, which together made up a slightly modified ARM-PCR procedure. Each CDR3 protein is one row after TCRdb ran MiXCR on the multiplex PCR reads. The sample contains about 180,000 distinct CDR3 sequences, around 60% of which appear only once. They got blood RNA out of unsorted whole blood and also pulled out germline DNA. Chronic HBV infection, untreated so far, was present in the patients. This TCR was recovered from a man aged 35 to 55 with primary liver carcinoma and hepatitis B virus infection. The sequenced sample consisted of peripheral blood.

The CDR3 DNA sequence: TGTGCCAGCAGTTACCCCGACAGGGGTGACCCAGATACGCAGCATTTT. This encodes CASSYPDRGDPDTQHF. V usage is TRBV6-2 or TRBV6-3 and J usage is TRBJ2-3; 8 nucleotides agree with TRBD1. The end of the DNA is better explained by TRBJ1-5, so the J call may be wrong. Germline CDR1 MNHEY, CDR2 SVGEGT. This CDR3 is built from 16 residues.